This section outlines one T cell receptor (beta chain) sequence together with its context. The antigen is unknown. Stated time point: blood 4 weeks post-SBRT, at nephrectomy. Treatment defined: 15 Gy SBRT to primary tumor, nephrectomy 4 weeks later. Nephrectomy followed 15 Gy stereotactic body radiation by 4 weeks. Sequencing used immunoSEQ multiplex PCR; TCRdb keeps in-frame clones, though not all of them. Counted here are approximately 83,000 clones, around 85% occurring once; the ten biggest clones make up approximately 8.6%. The data were taken from a study of radiation and T cells in renal cell carcinoma. Trimming removed 5 bases at V and 1 base at J, with 10 bases between. Germline V lookup: CDR1 SQVTM, CDR2 ANQGSEA. There are 13 residues in the CDR3. Study-level findings and limits: In blood, top tumor clones expanded by 2 weeks, shrinking by 4. Without pretreatment biopsies, baseline tumor clonotype presence was undetermined.

This chain uses TRBV29-1 with TRBJ2-3, with D possibly TRBD2 on 6 matching bases. The receptor was derived from a man aged 45 to 65 with renal cell carcinoma. The sample in question was blood, obtained from a patient whose treatment included radiotherapy and nephrectomy. This CDR3 reads CSVRGRGTDTQYF. The CDR3 DNA sequence: TGCAGCGTTCGGGGGAGAGGCACAGATACGCAGTATTTT.